Listed here are 9 T cell receptor beta chains from one sample, sequenced in a study of T-cell memory formation after mild COVID-19. Each CDR3 protein is one row after TCRdb ran MiXCR on the 5' RACE reads. The profile shows some 120,000 distinct CDR3 sequences, over 15% of them singletons. The sequenced sample was PBMCs or a T cell subset sorted from them (not recorded which). The origin of the receptors is a man aged 18 to 35 who had mild COVID-19 (a few samples of this study predate the infection). Cell type and time point are not known.

This clonotype was detected a few times. The genes are TRBV7-2 and TRBJ2-3; no reliable D call. V was pared by 6 bases and J by 2 bases, with 6 bases between. Germline V lookup: CDR1 SGHTA, CDR2 FQGNSA. The CDR3 length is 12 residues. The CDR3 nucleotides read TGTGCCAGCAGTACCTACACAGATACGCAGTATTTT. This gives the protein CASSTYTDTQYF.

The chain links TRBV6-2 or TRBV6-3 to TRBJ2-3; 8 nucleotides align to TRBD2. The CDR3 loop spans 14 amino acids. Germline CDR1 MNHEY, CDR2 SVGEGT. With 6 bases clipped from V and 5 bases from J, the junction kept 7 bases outside the gene matches. This CDR3 reads CASRIAGNEDTQYF. The CDR3 region has the DNA TGTGCCAGCAGAATAGCGGGGAACGAAGATACGCAGTATTTT.

This clonotype was observed a few times. V usage is TRBV12-3 or TRBV12-4 and J usage is TRBJ1-1; D not resolved. The CDR3 loop spans 11 amino acids. With 5 bases removed from V and 10 bases from J, the gap between germline ends came to 11 bases. CDR3 nucleotides: TGTGCCAGCAGTACGGAGAGCCGAGCTTTCTTT. Protein: CASSTESRAFF.

Many counts were recorded for this clonotype. In nucleotides, the CDR3 is TGTGCCAGCAGCCGAGACGGAGAGACCCAGTACTTC. Translated, it gives CASSRDGETQYF. The genes are TRBV3-1 and TRBJ2-5; no definite D call. Deletions cut 4 bases from V and 4 bases from J, with 7 bases between. The CDR3 runs to 12 residues. Germline-derived CDR1 and CDR2 are LGHDT and YNNKEL (reference sequence).

In this sample, this clonotype turned up many times. This chain uses TRBV7-9 with TRBJ2-5, with unresolved D. The V end lost 2 bases, the J end lost 2 bases, and 3 bases lay between the germline ends. In germline, CDR1 is SEHNR, CDR2 FQNEAQ (reference sequence). The length of the CDR3 is 12 residues. The CDR3 here is CASSLTQETQYF. The CDR3 bases are TGTGCCAGCAGCTTAACTCAAGAGACCCAGTACTTC.

This clonotype was counted at least ten times. The V and J genes are TRBV5-1 and TRBJ2-3; 11 nucleotides line up with TRBD2. This CDR3 is 16 amino acids long. Germline V gives CDR1 SGHRS, CDR2 YFSETQ. Trimming at V came to 4 bases and at J to 8 bases, leaving 12 bases not matched to a gene. The CDR3 loop reads CASSVSGGAILGTQYF. In DNA, the CDR3 is TGCGCCAGCAGCGTTAGCGGGGGGGCCATCCTCGGTACGCAGTATTTT.

This sequence joins TRBV2 and TRBJ1-4; D perhaps matches TRBD1 (5 bases). V lost 5 bases and J lost 6, with 10 bases in between. The CDR3 has 13 amino acids. From germline, CDR1 is SNHLY and CDR2 FYNNEI. The CDR3 reads CASSPGLYEKLFF. CDR3 DNA sequence: TGTGCCAGCAGTCCAGGGTTGTATGAAAAACTGTTTTTT.

This clonotype was found a few times. The chain couples TRBV29-1 to TRBJ2-1; 7 positions agree with TRBD1. CDR3 size: 13 residues. The germline V gene encodes CDR1 SQVTM and CDR2 ANQGSEA. V was pared by 4 bases and J by 3 bases, with 3 bases of the junction left unmatched. CDR3: CSVVRTGYNEQFF. CDR3 DNA: TGCAGCGTTGTTAGGACAGGCTACAATGAGCAGTTCTTC.

The chain carries TRBV20-1 and TRBJ1-1; D gene uncertain. The CDR3 has 15 residues. Trimming cost V 4 bases and J 0 bases, with 15 bases left between them. Germline loops: CDR1 DFQATT, CDR2 SNEGSKA (reference sequence). CDR3 loop: CSATSLQTMNTEAFF. As DNA, the CDR3 is TGCAGTGCTACGAGCCTTCAGACTATGAACACTGAAGCTTTCTTT.